This TCR beta chain was documented in a study of CD8 T cells in Susac syndrome. Turning to this clonotype: What it binds is unknown. One junction end does not reproduce the germline sequence, and a read error may be involved.

Study findings and constraints: The authors acknowledged that their TCR sequencing and HLA analysis involved a relatively small number of individuals. None of the CD4+ T cell repertoires in Susac syndrome showed clonal expansion.

An input of roughly 0.5 to 1 ug of RNA was subjected to reverse transcription using random hexamers. A multiplex approach, immunoSEQ multiplex PCR, amplified TCR beta CDR3 across 54 Vbeta and 13 Jbeta. MiXCR, applied by TCRdb to the immunoSEQ multiplex PCR reads, yields one record per CDR3 protein. The data contain about 140,000 distinct CDR3 sequences, around 95% of them singletons. The CDR3 is 15 residues long. Germline CDR1 is SSHAT and CDR2 is FNYEAQ (reference sequence). The receptor was derived from a human donor with Susac syndrome. The sample taken for sequencing was CD4+ T cells from PBMCs. The V gene is TRBV7-7, the J gene TRBJ2-5; TRBD1 aligns across 8 bases. The CDR3 sequence: CASSFSGGRGETQYF. CDR3 nucleotide sequence: TGTGCTAGCAGCTTTTCAGGGGGCCGGGGGGAGACCCAGTACTTC. The entire variable domain, with the rest obtained from reference TRBV7-7 and TRBJ2-5, is as follows: GAGVSQSPRYKVTKRGQDVTLRCDPISSHATLYWYQQALGQGPEFLTYFNYEAQPDKSGLPSDRFSAERPEGSISTLTIQRTEQRDSAMYRCASSFSGGRGETQYFGPGTRLLVL.